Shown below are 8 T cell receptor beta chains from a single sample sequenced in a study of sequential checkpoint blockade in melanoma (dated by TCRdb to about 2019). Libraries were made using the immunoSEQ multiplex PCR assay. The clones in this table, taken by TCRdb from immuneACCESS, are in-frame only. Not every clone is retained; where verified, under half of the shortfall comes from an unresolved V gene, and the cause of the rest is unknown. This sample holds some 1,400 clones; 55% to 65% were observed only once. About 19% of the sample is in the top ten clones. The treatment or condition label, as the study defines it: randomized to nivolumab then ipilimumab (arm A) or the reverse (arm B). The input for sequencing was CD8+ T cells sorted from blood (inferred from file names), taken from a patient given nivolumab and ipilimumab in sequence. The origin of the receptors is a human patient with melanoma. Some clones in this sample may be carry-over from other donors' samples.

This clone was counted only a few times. The CDR3 sequence: CASSLGRGGRDEQFF. For the CDR3, the DNA is TGCGCCAGCAGCTTGGGGCGGGGGGGCCGTGATGAGCAGTTCTTC. The genes are TRBV5-1 and TRBJ2-1, with 9 bases identical to TRBD2. Per germline, CDR1 SGHRS and CDR2 YFSETQ. V was clipped by 0 bases and J by 8 bases; unmatched bases: 6. The CDR3 has 15 amino acids. The whole variable domain, filled in from reference TRBV5-1 and TRBJ2-1, reads KAGVTQTPRYLIKTRGQQVTLSCSPISGHRSVSWYQQTPGQGLQFLFEYFSETQRNKGNFPGRFSGRQFSNSRSEMNVSTLELGDSALYLCASSLGRGGRDEQFFGPGTRLTVL.

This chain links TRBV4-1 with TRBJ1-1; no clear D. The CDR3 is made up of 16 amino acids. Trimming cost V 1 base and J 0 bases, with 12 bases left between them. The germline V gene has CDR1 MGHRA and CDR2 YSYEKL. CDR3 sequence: CASSQVEQIMNTEAFF. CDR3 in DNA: TGCGCCAGCAGCCAAGTTGAACAGATCATGAACACTGAAGCTTTCTTT.

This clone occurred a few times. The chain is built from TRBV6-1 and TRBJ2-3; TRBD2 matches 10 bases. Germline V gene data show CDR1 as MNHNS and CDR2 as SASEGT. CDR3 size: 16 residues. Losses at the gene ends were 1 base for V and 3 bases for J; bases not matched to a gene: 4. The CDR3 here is CASSEVSGGATDTQYF. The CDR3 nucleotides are TGTGCCAGCAGTGAAGTGAGCGGGGGGGCGACAGATACGCAGTATTTT.

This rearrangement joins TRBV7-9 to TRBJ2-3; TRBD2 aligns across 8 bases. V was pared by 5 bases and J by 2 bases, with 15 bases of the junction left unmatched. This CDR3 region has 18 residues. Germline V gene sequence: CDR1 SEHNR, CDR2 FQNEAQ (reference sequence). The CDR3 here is CASSHPGGVAGLTDTQYF. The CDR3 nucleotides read TGTGCCAGCAGCCACCCGGGAGGGGTAGCGGGGCTCACAGATACGCAGTATTTT.

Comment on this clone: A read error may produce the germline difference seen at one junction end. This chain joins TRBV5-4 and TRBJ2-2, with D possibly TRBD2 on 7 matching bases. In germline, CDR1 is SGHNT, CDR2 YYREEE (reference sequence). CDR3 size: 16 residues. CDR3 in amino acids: CASTPGLGGNTGELFF. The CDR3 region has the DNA TGCGCCAGCACCCCCGGACTAGGGGGGAACACCGGGGAGCTGTTTTTT.

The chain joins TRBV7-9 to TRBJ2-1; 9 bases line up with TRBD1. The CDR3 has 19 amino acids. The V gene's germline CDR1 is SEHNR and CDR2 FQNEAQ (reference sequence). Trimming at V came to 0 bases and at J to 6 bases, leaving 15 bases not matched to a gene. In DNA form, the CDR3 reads TGTGCCAGCAGCTTAGCGGACTGGACAGGGGATGCATGGAGCAATGAGCAGTTCTTC. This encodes CASSLADWTGDAWSNEQFF.

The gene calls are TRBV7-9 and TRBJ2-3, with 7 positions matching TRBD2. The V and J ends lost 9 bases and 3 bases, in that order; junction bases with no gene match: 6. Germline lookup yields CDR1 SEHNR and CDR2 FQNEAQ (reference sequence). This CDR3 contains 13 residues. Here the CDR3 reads CASVGRGTDTQYF. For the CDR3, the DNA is TGTGCCAGTGTGGGGCGGGGGACAGATACGCAGTATTTT.

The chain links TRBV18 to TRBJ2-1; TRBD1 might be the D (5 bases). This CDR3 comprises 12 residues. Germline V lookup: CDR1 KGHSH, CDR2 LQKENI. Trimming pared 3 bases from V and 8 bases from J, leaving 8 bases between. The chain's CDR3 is CASSPPTDEQFF. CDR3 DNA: TGTGCCAGCTCACCCCCGACAGATGAGCAGTTCTTC.